Shown below are 14 T cell receptor beta chains from a single sample sequenced in a study of Ad26.COV2.S vaccination and SARS-CoV-2 variants. Some clones are missing from TCRdb's copy, which holds only in-frame ones; the method was immunoSEQ multiplex PCR. The data contain around 450,000 clones, roughly nine tenths of them singletons. Treatment of the sample: 15 to 20 received Ad26.COV2.S at low or high dose, single or two shots; 5 received placebo; per-sample allocation not given. Sampling was performed 63 days after the first vaccine or placebo injection. Source: peripheral blood, taken in a trial of Ad26.COV2.S vaccine versus placebo. These receptors were collected from a person between 18 and 65 years old who received the Ad26.COV2.S COVID-19 vaccine or a placebo.

The chain couples TRBV5-1 to TRBJ2-3, with D maybe TRBD1 (5 bases). Looked up from germline, CDR1 is SGHRS and CDR2 is YFSETQ. The V and J ends lost 1 base and 1 base respectively, with 13 bases between them. The CDR3 is 16 residues long. In nucleotides, the CDR3 is TGCGCCAGCAGCTTGCTCGGGCAGGGCGGCACAGATACGCAGTATTTT. Its protein product is CASSLLGQGGTDTQYF.

The chain joins TRBV11-3 to TRBJ2-1, with TRBD2 as a possible D gene (5 bases). The CDR3 contains 19 residues. The germline V gene has CDR1 SGHNT and CDR2 YENEEA. The V gene lost 1 base and the J gene lost 6 bases, with 25 bases spanning the gap. In DNA form, the CDR3 reads TGTGCCAGCAGCTTAGGGAGCCTAGCATCCCCCCCCGTAGGCAATGAGCAGTTCTTC. Translation gives CASSLGSLASPPVGNEQFF.

V usage is TRBV6-2 or TRBV6-3 and J usage is TRBJ1-6; D remains unclear. The V and J ends lost 4 bases and 9 bases respectively, with 10 bases between them. The CDR3 is 13 residues long. Germline V gene sequence: CDR1 MNHEY, CDR2 SVGEGT. The CDR3 DNA reads TGTGCCAGCAGTTTATTGGGAAGTTCACCCCTCCACTTT. Amino acid sequence: CASSLLGSSPLHF.

This clone was found once. The chain employs TRBV7-9 and TRBJ1-1, with 8 nucleotides matching TRBD1. CDR3 length equals 15 residues. Germline V gene lookup returns CDR1 SEHNR and CDR2 FQNEAQ (reference sequence). The V segment lost 5 bases and the J segment 3 bases; nucleotides outside the gene matches: 8. CDR3 bases: TGTGCCAGCAGCCCCAGGGGGCGTCGGTACACTGAAGCTTTCTTT. This codes for CASSPRGRRYTEAFF.

This sequence joins TRBV5-1 and TRBJ2-1; possibly TRBD2 for D (7 bases). In germline, CDR1 is SGHRS, CDR2 YFSETQ. This CDR3 region has 19 residues. V was shortened by 0 bases and J by 0 bases, with 19 bases between the two germline ends. The CDR3 coding sequence is TGCGCCAGCAGCTTGGCGGGGGGACACCATAAGGTCTCCTACAATGAGCAGTTCTTC. Translating gives CASSLAGGHHKVSYNEQFF.

This clone was detected only once. The chain uses TRBV2 and TRBJ1-3; 7 bases fit TRBD1. The V gene's germline CDR1 is SNHLY and CDR2 FYNNEI. This CDR3 has 15 amino acids. The junction had 6 bases not matched to a gene; V was cut back by 6 bases and J by 1 base. CDR3 in amino acids: CASRPIRGSGNTIYF. The CDR3 coding sequence is TGTGCCAGCAGACCCATCAGGGGGTCTGGAAACACCATATATTTT. The whole variable domain, remainder taken from reference TRBV2 and TRBJ1-3, is EPEVTQTPSHQVTQMGQEVILRCVPISNHLYFYWYRQILGQKVEFLVSFYNNEISEKSEIFDDQFSVERPDGSNFTLKIRSTKLEDSAMYFCASRPIRGSGNTIYFGEGSWLTVV.

The gene calls are TRBV11-1 and TRBJ2-7; D is perhaps TRBD1 (7 bases). The CDR3 extends over 16 amino acids. Germline lookup yields CDR1 SGHAT and CDR2 FQDESV (reference sequence). The germline V and J ends were trimmed by 7 bases and 7 bases, with 26 bases remaining between them. The CDR3 here is CASTLGQEGPEGEQYF. The CDR3 region has the DNA TGTGCCAGCACCCTAGGACAGGAGGGACCGGAGGGAGAGCAGTACTTC.

V is TRBV19 and J is TRBJ1-2; 9 positions agree with TRBD1. Germline V CDR1 and CDR2: LNHDA, SQIVND (reference sequence). V trimming: 5 bases; J trimming: 2 bases; junction bases outside the gene matches: 9. This CDR3 is built from 16 residues. The CDR3 DNA reads TGTGCCAGTAGTCCCTTCGGACAGGGGAAGAACTATGGCTACACCTTC. Translating it yields CASSPFGQGKNYGYTF.

The genes are TRBV5-4 and TRBJ1-6; D is possibly TRBD1 (6 bases). Trimming removed 5 bases at V and 9 bases at J, with 18 bases between. Germline assignment: CDR1 SGHNT and CDR2 YYREEE (reference sequence). The CDR3 is made up of 15 amino acids. The CDR3 is CASSLGGGWSSPLHF. CDR3 nucleotide sequence: TGTGCCAGCAGTCTAGGGGGTGGTTGGAGTTCACCCCTCCACTTT.

V usage is TRBV10-3 and J usage is TRBJ1-1, with D tentatively TRBD1 (5 bases). V lost 6 bases, J lost 5 bases, and 10 bases lay in between. There are 12 residues in the CDR3. Germline V gives CDR1 ENHRY, CDR2 SYGVKD. CDR3 nucleotide sequence: TGTGCCATCAGCAGGGTGGGAACTGAAGCTTTCTTT. It specifies CAISRVGTEAFF.

The rearrangement links TRBV12-3 or TRBV12-4 to TRBJ2-1; no firm D call. V lost 6 bases and J 7 bases, leaving 13 bases between the germline ends. This CDR3 is 13 amino acids long. As DNA, the CDR3 is TGTGCCAGCAGGCTCCCCGATAGGAATGAGCAGTTCTTC. This encodes CASRLPDRNEQFF.

The J gene is TRBJ1-1, the V gene TRBV18, with D hard to call. The germline V gene encodes CDR1 KGHSH and CDR2 LQKENI. V was shortened by 9 bases and J by 0 bases, with 11 bases between the two germline ends. The CDR3 has 13 residues. CDR3 sequence reads: CASCWDMNTEAFF. CDR3 DNA sequence: TGTGCCAGTTGTTGGGATATGAACACTGAAGCTTTCTTT.

The genes are TRBV6-2 or TRBV6-3 and TRBJ2-7, with 10 bases that match TRBD2. The CDR3 has 18 amino acids. Germline V gene data show CDR1 as MNHEY and CDR2 as SVGEGT. V was clipped by 4 bases and J by 0 bases; unmatched bases: 12. As DNA, the CDR3 is TGTGCCAGCAGTTCGAATACTTGGGGACTAGCGAGCTCCTACGAGCAGTACTTC. Its protein product is CASSSNTWGLASSYEQYF.

This clone showed up just once. The chain recombines TRBV5-1 with TRBJ1-5, with D possibly being TRBD1 (6 bases). Germline values: CDR1 SGHRS, CDR2 YFSETQ. V was clipped by 7 bases and J by 6 bases, with 17 bases between them. CDR3 length equals 14 residues. The CDR3 is CASCWGAGGQPQHF. Written as DNA, the CDR3 is TGCGCCAGCTGCTGGGGGGCGGGGGGTCAGCCCCAGCATTTT. Full variable domain (outside the CDR3, taken from reference TRBV5-1 and TRBJ1-5): KAGVTQTPRYLIKTRGQQVTLSCSPISGHRSVSWYQQTPGQGLQFLFEYFSETQRNKGNFPGRFSGRQFSNSRSEMNVSTLELGDSALYLCASCWGAGGQPQHFGDGTRLSIL.